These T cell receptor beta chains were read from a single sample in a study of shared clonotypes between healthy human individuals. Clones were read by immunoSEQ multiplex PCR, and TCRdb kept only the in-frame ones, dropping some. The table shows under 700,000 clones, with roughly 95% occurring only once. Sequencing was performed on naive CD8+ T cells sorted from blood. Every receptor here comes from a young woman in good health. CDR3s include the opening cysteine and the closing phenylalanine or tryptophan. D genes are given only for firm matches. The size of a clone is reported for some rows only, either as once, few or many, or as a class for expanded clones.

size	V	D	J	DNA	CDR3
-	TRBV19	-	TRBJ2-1	TGTGCCAGTAGTACAGCTAGCCCTACCTACAATGAGCAGTTCTTC	CASSTASPTYNEQFF
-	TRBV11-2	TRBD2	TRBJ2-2	TGTGCCAGCAGCCAGGGACTAGCGGGAGTGGTGTCCGGGGAGCTGTTTTTT	CASSQGLAGVVSGELFF
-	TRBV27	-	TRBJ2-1	TGTGCCAGCGGCCACCCAGTCCGCTTCTACGATGAGCAGTTCTTC	CASGHPVRFYDEQFF
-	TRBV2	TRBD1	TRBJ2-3	TGTGCCAGCATATCGTTTTTGGGCGAACAGGGGCGATGGCGGTTT	CASISFLGEQGRWRF
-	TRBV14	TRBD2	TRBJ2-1	TGTGCCAGCAGCCAAGGAGGACTAGCGGGGGCCTCTAATGAGCAGTTCTTC	CASSQGGLAGASNEQFF
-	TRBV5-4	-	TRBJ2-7	TGTGCCAGCAGCTTTTGGGGAGTAGGCTACGAGCAGTACTTC	CASSFWGVGYEQYF
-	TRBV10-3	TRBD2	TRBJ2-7	TGTGCCATCAGTGAGTCCCCAGGGCGGGAGGTAAACGAGCAGTACTTC	CAISESPGREVNEQYF
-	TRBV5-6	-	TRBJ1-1	TGTGCCAGCAGCTTTAGGGCCCTGAACACTGAAGCTTTCTTT	CASSFRALNTEAFF
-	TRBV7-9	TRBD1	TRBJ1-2	TGTGCCAGCAGCCCGACAGGGGTAGGCTATGGCTACACCTTC	CASSPTGVGYGYTF
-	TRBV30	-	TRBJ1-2	TGTGCCTCCCACAGGGTACATGGAGGCTACACCTTC	CASHRVHGGYTF
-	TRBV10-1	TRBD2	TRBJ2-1	TGCGCCAGCAGTTCGGGACTAGCGGGGGTACCCTCCTACAATGAGCAGTTCTTC	CASSSGLAGVPSYNEQFF
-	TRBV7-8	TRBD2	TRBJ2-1	TGTGCCAGCAGCTTATTATGGGGGACTACCGACAATGAGCAGTTCTTC	CASSLLWGTTDNEQFF
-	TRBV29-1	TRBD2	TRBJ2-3	TGCAGCGTTGCTGGGCGGGAGGACACAAGCACAGATACGCAGTATTTT	CSVAGREDTSTDTQYF
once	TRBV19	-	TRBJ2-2	TGTGCCACTTTGACGGCCGCCGGGGAGCTGTTTTTT	CATLTAAGELFF
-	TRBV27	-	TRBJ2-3	TGTGCCAGCAGTTTATCGTTGGTAGATACGCAGTATTTT	CASSLSLVDTQYF
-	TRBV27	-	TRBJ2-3	TGTGCCAGCAGTTTATCACTAGCAGATACGCAGTATTTT	CASSLSLADTQYF
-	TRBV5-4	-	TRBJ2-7	TGTGCCAGCAGCTTGGGGTCTACCGAGCAGTACTTC	CASSLGSTEQYF
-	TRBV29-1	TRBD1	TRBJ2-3	TGCAGCGTTGTGGGAACAGGGGGTGGCACAGATACGCAGTATTTT	CSVVGTGGGTDTQYF
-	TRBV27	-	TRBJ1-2	TGTGCCAGCAGTCCGGGGTTGGGCTATGGCTACACCTTC	CASSPGLGYGYTF
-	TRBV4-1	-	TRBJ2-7	TGCGCCAGCAGCCGCACTCCAGGGGCAGGGAACTACGAGCAGTACTTC	CASSRTPGAGNYEQYF
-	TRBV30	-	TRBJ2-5	TGTGCCTGGACAGCCTCCTGGGAGGTGATGGGGGAGACCCAGTACTTC	CAWTASWEVMGETQYF